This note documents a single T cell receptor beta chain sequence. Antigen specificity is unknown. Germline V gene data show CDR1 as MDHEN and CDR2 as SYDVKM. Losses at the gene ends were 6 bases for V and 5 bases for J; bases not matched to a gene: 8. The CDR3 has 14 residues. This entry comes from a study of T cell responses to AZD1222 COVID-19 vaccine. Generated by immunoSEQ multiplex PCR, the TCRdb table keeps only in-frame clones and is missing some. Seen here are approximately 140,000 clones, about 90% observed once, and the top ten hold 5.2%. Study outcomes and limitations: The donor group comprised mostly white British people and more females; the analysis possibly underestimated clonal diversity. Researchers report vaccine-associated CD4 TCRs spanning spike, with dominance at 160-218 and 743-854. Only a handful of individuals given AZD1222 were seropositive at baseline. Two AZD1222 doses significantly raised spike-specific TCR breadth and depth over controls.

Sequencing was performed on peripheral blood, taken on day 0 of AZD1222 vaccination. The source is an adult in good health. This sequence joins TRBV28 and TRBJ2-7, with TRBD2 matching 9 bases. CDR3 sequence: CASRAAGGSNEQYF. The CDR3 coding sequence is TGTGCCAGCAGGGCAGCGGGGGGAAGTAACGAGCAGTACTTC.